Listed below are T cell receptor beta chains from one sample, sequenced in a study of cytomegalovirus exposure and HLA in healthy donors. Profiling relied on immunoSEQ multiplex PCR, and the TCRdb table lists in-frame clones only, not all of them. In the table there are roughly 130,000 clones, approximately 84% of which are singletons. The sample consisted of PBMCs. The receptor set was obtained from a boy aged 2 to 9 in good health and CMV-seronegative. The CDR3 runs from the conserved cysteine through the conserved F or W. Each record gives: clone size, J gene, V gene, D gene, CDR3 DNA, CDR3 protein. A D gene is named only where the DNA matches it firmly. The size field is filled for only some rows; it gives once, few, many or a size class.

>NA|TRBJ2-2|TRBV5-1|TRBD2
TGCGCCAGCAGCTGGAGCGGGAGGCTAACCGGGGAGCTGTTTTTT
CASSWSGRLTGELFF
>NA|TRBJ1-3|TRBV7-2|NA
TGTGCCAGCAGCCGACAGAGTTTATCTGGAAACACCATATATTTT
CASSRQSLSGNTIYF
>NA|TRBJ2-1|TRBV5-6|TRBD2
TGTGCCAGCAGACGGGGGGGAGGGAATGAGCAGTTCTTC
CASRRGGGNEQFF
>few|TRBJ1-6|TRBV6-4|NA
TGTGCCAGCAGTGACGGGACACATTCACCCCTCCACTTT
CASSDGTHSPLHF
>NA|TRBJ2-5|TRBV6-1|NA
TGTGCCAGCAGTGGGGCCCTTTGGGAGACCCAGTACTTC
CASSGALWETQYF
>NA|TRBJ2-7|TRBV18|TRBD1
TGTGCCAGCTCACCACCGGGACAGGGGGCAACGCAGTACTTC
CASSPPGQGATQYF
>NA|TRBJ2-1|TRBV27|TRBD1
TGTGCCAGCAGTTCCGACAGGGGGGGAGGATATGAGCAGTTCTTC
CASSSDRGGGYEQFF
>NA|TRBJ2-3|TRBV9|NA
TGTGCCAGCAGCGGTAGGGGCCGTTTAAGTTCAGATACGCAGTATTTT
CASSGRGRLSSDTQYF
>NA|TRBJ2-1|TRBV6-6|NA
TGTGCCAGCCTACAGGGTTCGTACAATGAGCAGTTCTTC
CASLQGSYNEQFF
>NA|TRBJ1-2|TRBV19|NA
TGTGCCAGTAACAACAGAAACTATGGCTACACCTTC
CASNNRNYGYTF
>NA|TRBJ1-3|TRBV19|NA
TGTGCCAGTAGTCCGACCAGGGATGGAAACACCATATATTTT
CASSPTRDGNTIYF
>once|TRBJ1-3|TRBV7-6|TRBD1
TGTGCCAGCAGCTCCCTCCCCGGGACAGGGGGACGAGTAGGGGGAAACACCATATATTTT
CASSSLPGTGGRVGGNTIYF
>NA|TRBJ1-2|TRBV9|NA
TGTGCCAGCACCACGGTGTCAGGTAGTATCTATGGCTACACCTTC
CASTTVSGSIYGYTF
>NA|TRBJ1-4|TRBV30|NA
TGTGCCTGGAGTTTACAGGGAAATGAAAAACTGTTTTTT
CAWSLQGNEKLFF
>NA|TRBJ1-1|TRBV19|NA
TGTGCCAGTAGTCCCGGGACACTTCTCTCAATGAACACTGAAGCTTTCTTT
CASSPGTLLSMNTEAFF
>NA|TRBJ1-1|TRBV2|NA
TGTGCCAGCAGTTCGAGAGCTTTCTTT
CASSSRAFF
>NA|TRBJ1-5|TRBV15|TRBD1
TGTGCCACCAGCAGGGCAAGGGGGCACGGGCAGCCCCAGCATTTT
CATSRARGHGQPQHF
>NA|TRBJ2-3|TRBV5-1|TRBD2
TGCGCCAGCAACCCTTCACTAGCGGGAGGATATAGCACAGATACGCAGTATTTT
CASNPSLAGGYSTDTQYF
>NA|TRBJ1-2|TRBV7-9|NA
TGTGCCAGCAGCTTACGTGTGTCCAATTTGGGCGGGAACTATGGCTACACCTTC
CASSLRVSNLGGNYGYTF
>NA|TRBJ2-5|TRBV5-8|TRBD2
TGTGCCAGCAGCTCACTAGCGGGGCTACAAGAGACCCAGTACTTC
CASSSLAGLQETQYF
>NA|TRBJ1-6|TRBV6-1|NA
TGTGCCAGCAGTGAATATCTGAGCTCCTATAATTCACCCCTCCACTTT
CASSEYLSSYNSPLHF
>NA|TRBJ2-5|TRBV19|NA
TGTGCCAGTAGTATAGCTAGCCCCAGGGAGACCCAGTACTTC
CASSIASPRETQYF
>NA|TRBJ2-7|TRBV7-2|TRBD2
TGTGCCAGCAGCTTAGGGACTAGCGGGGGGAGTCAGTACTTC
CASSLGTSGGSQYF
>once|TRBJ2-3|TRBV5-1|NA
TGCGCCAGCAGCTTGTACGACAGGACCACAGATACGCAGTATTTT
CASSLYDRTTDTQYF
>NA|TRBJ2-3|TRBV7-3|NA
TGTGCCAGCAGCTTAGGACTTAGCACAGATACGCAGTATTTT
CASSLGLSTDTQYF
>few|TRBJ1-1|TRBV13|TRBD1
TGTGCCAGCAGCTCGACAGGGATGAACACTGAAGCTTTCTTT
CASSSTGMNTEAFF
>NA|TRBJ1-1|TRBV7-9|NA
TGTGCCAGCAGCGTACAGGGCCCGTGTGAAGCTTTCTTT
CASSVQGPCEAFF
>few|TRBJ2-7|TRBV19|NA
TGTGCCAGTAGTTTTGGGTTTGGAGTGGAATTCTACGAGCAGTACTTC
CASSFGFGVEFYEQYF
>NA|TRBJ2-3|TRBV7-6|NA
TGTGCCAGCAGCCCCGGTGGCCCGACAGGCCGAAGCACAGATACGCAGTATTTT
CASSPGGPTGRSTDTQYF
>NA|TRBJ1-3|TRBV5-4|TRBD1
TGTGCCAGCAGACCAGGACAGGGAACTGGAAACACCATATATTTT
CASRPGQGTGNTIYF
>NA|TRBJ2-5|TRBV12-5|TRBD2
TGTGCTAGTGGTTTACTTGCGGGACTAGAATTTATGGAGACCCAGTACTTC
CASGLLAGLEFMETQYF
>NA|TRBJ2-1|TRBV6-4|TRBD1
TGTGCCAGCAGTGACAAAGGGACAGGGGGCTACAATGAGCAGTTCTTC
CASSDKGTGGYNEQFF
>NA|TRBJ1-6|TRBV27|NA
TGTGCCAGCAGTGGACCGAGGGATTATAATTCACCCCTCCACTTT
CASSGPRDYNSPLHF
>NA|TRBJ2-3|TRBV6-1|TRBD1
TGTGCCAGTAGACAGGGGGGAGATACGCAGTATTTT
CASRQGGDTQYF
>NA|TRBJ1-2|TRBV30|TRBD1
TGTGCCTGGAGGCCGGCAGGGGGTGGCTACACCTTC
CAWRPAGGGYTF
>NA|TRBJ2-3|TRBV19|NA
TGTGCCAGTAGTATAGGTTGGCCTAGCGATAGCACAGATACGCAGTATTTT
CASSIGWPSDSTDTQYF
>NA|TRBJ2-1|TRBV19|TRBD2
TGTGCCAGTAGTATTCTAGCGGGAGCGGGTAATGAGCAGTTCTTC
CASSILAGAGNEQFF
>NA|TRBJ1-2|TRBV19|NA
TGTGCCAGTAGTATAACGTTCCAGAACTATGGCTACACCTTC
CASSITFQNYGYTF
>NA|TRBJ1-1|TRBV6-5|NA
TGTGCCAGCAGCCCCTGGAGGGACACTGAAGCTTTCTTT
CASSPWRDTEAFF
>NA|TRBJ1-1|TRBV27|NA
TGTGCCAGCAGTAGTGAGGTCGTAGGTCAGGAAGCTTTCTTT
CASSSEVVGQEAFF
>NA|TRBJ2-1|TRBV6-4|NA
TGTGCCAGCAGTGAGGGGCCGTACAATGAGCAGTTCTTC
CASSEGPYNEQFF
>NA|TRBJ2-5|TRBV5-1|NA
TGCGCCAGCAGCTTGGTACAGGGGGGGTTGGAGACCCAGTACTTC
CASSLVQGGLETQYF
>once|TRBJ2-2|TRBV7-6|NA
TGTGCCACAGGGGTTGCTAGGCCCGGGGAGCTGTTTTTT
CATGVARPGELFF
>NA|TRBJ2-1|TRBV7-9|NA
TGTGCCAGCAGCCGCCCGGAGGGCCTCTACTCCTACAATGAGCAGTTCTTC
CASSRPEGLYSYNEQFF
>NA|TRBJ2-7|TRBV2|NA
TGTGCCAGCAGTGAAGCCCACAGGGACGAGCAGTACTTC
CASSEAHRDEQYF